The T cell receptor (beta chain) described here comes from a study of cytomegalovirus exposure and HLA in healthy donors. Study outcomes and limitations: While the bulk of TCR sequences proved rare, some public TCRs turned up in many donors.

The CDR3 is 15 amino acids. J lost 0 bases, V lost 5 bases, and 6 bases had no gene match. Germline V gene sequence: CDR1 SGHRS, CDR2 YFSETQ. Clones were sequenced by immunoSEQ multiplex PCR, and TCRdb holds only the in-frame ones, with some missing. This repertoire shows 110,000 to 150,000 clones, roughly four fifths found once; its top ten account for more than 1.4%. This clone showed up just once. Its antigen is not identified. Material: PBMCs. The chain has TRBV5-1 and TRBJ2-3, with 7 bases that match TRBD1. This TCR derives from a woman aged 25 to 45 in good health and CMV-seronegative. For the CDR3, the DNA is TGCGCCAGCAGTTCTGGGACAGACAGCACAGATACGCAGTATTTT. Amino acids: CASSSGTDSTDTQYF.